This is a list of T cell receptor beta chains from one sample in a study of CD4 T cells in relation to SARS-CoV-2 and coronaviruses. These receptors' antigens are unknown. Measured with immunoSEQ multiplex PCR; TCRdb has only the in-frame clones, and not every one. The sample shows some 16,000 clones, over 75% of them seen only once. Source material: CD4+ T cells from PBMCs, cultured in vitro. All receptors come from a human donor in good health. The conserved cysteine and the conserved F or W are not part of the CDR3 here. Fields, in order: V gene, J gene, CDR3 protein.

TRBV27	TRBJ1-2	ASSRQDSHGYT
TRBV6-5	TRBJ2-7	ASTGQGSTNEQY
TRBV5-1	TRBJ2-2	ASSLEVGGELF
TRBV25-1	TRBJ1-2	ASSEPNNYGYT
TRBV4-2	TRBJ2-3	ASSQTFDLAGVIDTQY
TRBV28	TRBJ2-3	ASSLYSPLTKEGTQY
TRBV19	TRBJ2-7	ASSIPRRPHEQY
TRBV6-1	TRBJ1-2	ASSESMTVTGSNYGYT
TRBV14	TRBJ1-2	ASSQDSLGYT
TRBV5-1	TRBJ2-7	ASSSGTGTGEQY
TRBV9	TRBJ1-2	ASSVGVGNYGYT
TRBV18	TRBJ2-2	ASSPQDARGTGELF
TRBV3-1/TRBV3-2	TRBJ2-1	ASSPPGLTRTEQF